The present entry profiles one T cell receptor beta chain with its context. The antigen is undetermined. The data originate from a study of shared clonotypes between healthy human individuals. Per the germline V gene, CDR1 is KGHSH and CDR2 is LQKENI. The V segment lost 0 bases and the J segment 4 bases; nucleotides outside the gene matches: 7. This CDR3 has 16 residues. The table came from immunoSEQ multiplex PCR; TCRdb's copy has only in-frame clones and leaves some out. The sample carries around 1.5 million clones, under 99% recorded once. Overall study results and limits: On the whole, naive subsets had larger estimated richness than memory subsets had.

This TCR derives from a man younger than 45 in good health. The chain is built from TRBV18 and TRBJ2-3, with 7 bases matching TRBD1. Material for sequencing was naive CD4+ T cells sorted from blood. Subset in this sample: CD45RA+ positively selected. The CDR3 loop is CASSPPSGGLADTQYF. The CDR3 DNA reads as TGTGCCAGCTCACCACCTTCAGGGGGTCTGGCAGATACGCAGTATTTT.